The 26 T cell receptor beta chains presented below share a single source sample, sequenced in a study of blood T cell repertoires in COVID-19. Assay: immunoSEQ multiplex PCR; the TCRdb copy retains only in-frame clones and omits some. This table holds tens of thousands of clones, 83% found once. Sequencing was performed on peripheral blood. The receptors here all came from a woman of 80 years or more with acute or convalescent COVID-19.

The chain is built from TRBV15 and TRBJ1-6, with D perhaps TRBD1 (5 bases). The CDR3 spans 16 residues. Germline assignment: CDR1 LNHNV and CDR2 YYDKDF (reference sequence). V lost 0 bases, J lost 10 bases, and 16 bases lay in between. CDR3 DNA: TGTGCCACCAGCAGAGAGGGCGGCAGGGAAGGCTCACCCCTCCACTTT. Its translation: CATSREGGREGSPLHF.

This clone showed up just a few times. The chain combines TRBV6-6 with TRBJ1-3; TRBD1 matches 9 bases. The CDR3 covers 16 residues. Trimming cost V 4 bases and J 2 bases; bases outside gene matches: 6. CDR1 is MNHNY, CDR2 SVGAGI, per germline (reference sequence). CDR3 sequence (DNA): TGTGCCAGCAGTTGGACAGGGGAGACGACTGGAAACACCATATATTTT. Translation: CASSWTGETTGNTIYF.

The V gene is TRBV7-9, the J gene TRBJ2-2; TRBD2 agrees at 13 bases. Germline trimming cut 5 bases from V and 7 bases from J; bases unmatched to any gene: 10. The CDR3 loop spans 17 amino acids. In germline, CDR1 is SEHNR, CDR2 FQNEAQ (reference sequence). Here the CDR3 reads CASSPRTSGGMNGELFF. CDR3 sequence (DNA): TGTGCCAGCAGCCCACGGACTAGCGGGGGTATGAACGGGGAGCTGTTTTTT.

This chain connects TRBV6-5 to TRBJ1-3; D is uncertain. This CDR3 comprises 15 residues. Trimming pared 7 bases from V and 0 bases from J, leaving 13 bases between. The germline CDR1 and CDR2 sequences are MNHEY and SVGAGI. This CDR3 reads CASKTPGFSGNTIYF. Here the CDR3 DNA reads TGTGCCAGCAAAACTCCAGGCTTCTCTGGAAACACCATATATTTT.

The chain recombines TRBV9 with TRBJ1-1, with TRBD1 identical over 9 bases. The ends lost 3 bases at V and 6 bases at J; junction bases unmatched: 0. This CDR3 has 12 amino acids. Germline loops: CDR1 SGDLS, CDR2 YYNGEE. The CDR3 DNA follows: TGTGCCAGCAGCGGACAGGGGGCTGAAGCTTTCTTT. It codes for CASSGQGAEAFF.

The chain links TRBV5-8 to TRBJ2-5, with D maybe TRBD1 (5 bases). Germline V gene sequence: CDR1 SGHTS, CDR2 YDEGEE. Trimming took off 9 bases at V and 5 bases at J, with 23 bases between the two ends. This CDR3 spans 15 amino acids. The CDR3 here is CATRFTTREQETQYF. The CDR3 bases are TGTGCCACCCGGTTTACTACCAGGGAACAGGAGACCCAGTACTTC.

The J gene is TRBJ1-2, the V gene TRBV7-2; TRBD1 matches 7 bases. Germline CDR1 is SGHTA and CDR2 is FQGNSA. V lost 5 bases and J lost 10; bases outside the gene matches: 7. This CDR3 region has 12 residues. The CDR3: CASSIWDRSYTF. CDR3 coding DNA: TGTGCCAGCAGCATCTGGGACAGATCCTACACCTTC.

This chain links TRBV5-4 with TRBJ2-5; TRBD2 is a possible D gene (5 bases). Deletions cut 0 bases from V and 5 bases from J, with 14 bases between. The CDR3 totals 15 residues. The V gene's germline CDR1 is SGHNT and CDR2 YYREEE (reference sequence). DNA for the CDR3: TGTGCCAGCAGCTTGGCGGCTAAGGAGGTCGAGACCCAGTACTTC. This sequence encodes CASSLAAKEVETQYF.

CDR3 residues: CAWSSWGGWSNQPQHF. CDR3 in DNA: TGTGCCTGGAGTTCTTGGGGGGGGTGGAGCAATCAGCCCCAGCATTTT. This chain links TRBV30 with TRBJ1-5; maybe TRBD1 (5 bases). This CDR3 has 16 amino acids. Germline values: CDR1 GTSNPN, CDR2 SVGIG (reference sequence). The V end lost 2 bases, the J end lost 1 base, and 15 bases lay between the germline ends.

This clone was observed a handful of times. The chain recombines TRBV2 with TRBJ2-2; unclear D gene. The CDR3 is made up of 13 amino acids. Trimming cost V 4 bases and J 4 bases, with 7 bases left between them. Germline V CDR1 and CDR2: SNHLY, FYNNEI. The CDR3 spells CASSVVPTGELFF. In DNA form, the CDR3 reads TGTGCCAGCAGTGTAGTGCCCACCGGGGAGCTGTTTTTT.

The chain carries TRBV5-1 and TRBJ2-3, with TRBD1 matching over 7 bases. The CDR3 sequence is 15 residues long. Per germline, CDR1 SGHRS and CDR2 YFSETQ. Unmatched junction bases numbered 10, after V lost 4 bases and J lost 5 bases. CDR3 nucleotides: TGCGCCAGCAGCCCGCAGGGGGATCAGATAGATACGCAGTATTTT. Residues: CASSPQGDQIDTQYF.

This sequence joins TRBV30 and TRBJ1-3, with 7 bases aligning to TRBD1. The V gene's germline CDR1 is GTSNPN and CDR2 SVGIG (reference sequence). The trim removed 6 bases at V and 1 base at J, leaving 12 bases unmatched. This CDR3 is 16 amino acids long. The CDR3 coding sequence is TGTGCCTGTACCCCGAGACAGGGACTTTCTGGAAACACCATATATTTT. The encoded protein is CACTPRQGLSGNTIYF.

This chain connects TRBV27 to TRBJ1-6; 9 positions match TRBD1. The CDR3 runs 14 residues. CDR1 MNHEY and CDR2 SMNVEV come from the germline V gene (reference sequence). Losses at the gene ends were 6 bases for V and 6 bases for J; bases not matched to a gene: 3. CDR3 nucleotide sequence: TGTGCCAGCAGAGCGACAGGGGGTAATTCACCCCTCCACTTT. It encodes CASRATGGNSPLHF.

This sequence joins TRBV6-5 and TRBJ2-7; 8 nucleotides match TRBD1. Germline lookup yields CDR1 MNHEY and CDR2 SVGAGI. Trimming cost V 6 bases and J 6 bases; bases outside gene matches: 7. The length of the CDR3 is 13 residues. CDR3 nucleotide sequence: TGTGCCAGCAGCGTGGACAGGGATTCCGAGCAGTACTTC. This translates into CASSVDRDSEQYF.

The chain employs TRBV6-5 and TRBJ1-2; 7 bases map to TRBD1. This CDR3 is built from 14 residues. Germline lookup yields CDR1 MNHEY and CDR2 SVGAGI. Losses at the gene ends were 6 bases for V and 5 bases for J; bases not matched to a gene: 9. CDR3 bases: TGTGCCAGCAGACAAGGACAGGACCGTTATGGCTACACCTTC. Its protein product is CASRQGQDRYGYTF.

This chain connects TRBV5-1 to TRBJ1-1; D is uncertain. The length of the CDR3 is 18 residues. The V gene lost 0 bases and the J gene lost 0 bases, with 18 bases spanning the gap. CDR1 and CDR2 (germline): SGHRS, YFSETQ. DNA for the CDR3: TGCGCCAGCAGCTTGGGGGCGGGCCGCGAGGGAATGAACACTGAAGCTTTCTTT. Protein: CASSLGAGREGMNTEAFF.

The V and J genes are TRBV4-1 and TRBJ2-2; the D is unclear. V was trimmed by 4 bases and J by 7 bases, leaving 16 bases between them. Germline-derived CDR1 and CDR2 are MGHRA and YSYEKL. This CDR3 contains 15 residues. The CDR3 spells CASSPRYASIGELFF. The CDR3 DNA reads TGCGCCAGCAGCCCCAGATATGCCTCCATCGGGGAGCTGTTTTTT.

The chain couples TRBV7-9 to TRBJ2-1; 12 bases align to TRBD1. V was clipped by 0 bases and J by 9 bases; unmatched bases: 3. The germline gives CDR1 SEHNR, CDR2 FQNEAQ (reference sequence). This CDR3 spans 15 amino acids. The CDR3 protein is CASSLAGTGGGEQFF. The CDR3 DNA reads as TGTGCCAGCAGCTTAGCAGGGACAGGGGGCGGTGAGCAGTTCTTC.

This chain links TRBV4-1 with TRBJ1-6, with 9 bases identical to TRBD1. The CDR3 loop spans 16 amino acids. The J segment lost 10 bases and the V segment lost 3 bases, leaving 10 bases of the junction unmatched. The germline V gene encodes CDR1 MGHRA and CDR2 YSYEKL. The CDR3 region has the DNA TGCGCCAGCAGCCACCTACAGGGGGCAGGTTGGTCACCCCTCCACTTT. Protein sequence: CASSHLQGAGWSPLHF.

The count of this clone is one. The V and J genes are TRBV6-1 and TRBJ1-1; TRBD1 matches at 8 bases. Germline values: CDR1 MNHNS, CDR2 SASEGT. Trimming at V came to 3 bases and at J to 4 bases, leaving 7 bases not matched to a gene. CDR3 length: 15 amino acids. The CDR3 loop is CASSDRQGSGTEAFF. The CDR3 region has the DNA TGTGCCAGCAGTGACCGACAGGGGAGTGGCACTGAAGCTTTCTTT.

This chain joins TRBV4-1 and TRBJ2-7; TRBD1 matches at 9 bases. Trimming removed 4 bases from V and 3 bases from J; junction bases left unmatched: 10. Germline lookup yields CDR1 MGHRA and CDR2 YSYEKL. CDR3 length: 16 amino acids. The CDR3 region has the DNA TGCGCCAGCAGCCTCACGACCGGGACAGGGAGCTACGAGCAGTACTTC. Translation: CASSLTTGTGSYEQYF.

This sequence joins TRBV27 and TRBJ1-1, with TRBD1 matching over 8 bases. Germline V gives CDR1 MNHEY, CDR2 SMNVEV (reference sequence). The CDR3 has 18 amino acids. J lost 4 bases, V lost 5 bases, and 18 bases had no gene match. The chain's CDR3 is CASSRSRDRNFGFTEAFF. DNA of the CDR3: TGTGCCAGCAGTCGCTCCCGGGACAGGAACTTTGGCTTCACTGAAGCTTTCTTT.

V usage is TRBV25-1 and J usage is TRBJ2-2; possible D gene TRBD1, 6 bases. Germline CDR1 is MGHDK and CDR2 is SYGVNS. The germline V and J ends were trimmed by 7 bases and 2 bases, with 11 bases remaining between them. The length of the CDR3 is 14 residues. The CDR3 loop is CASKTGPNTGELFF. CDR3 DNA sequence: TGTGCCAGCAAGACAGGACCTAACACCGGGGAGCTGTTTTTT. Full variable domain (remainder filled in from reference TRBV25-1 and TRBJ2-2): EADIYQTPRYLVIGTGKKITLECSQTMGHDKMYWYQQDPGMELHLIHYSYGVNSTEKGDLSSESTVSRIRTEHFPLTLESARPSHTSQYLCASKTGPNTGELFFGEGSRLTVL.

In its sample, this clone was seen once. The chain has TRBV21-1 and TRBJ1-3; TRBD1, the table's D call, was not compared with the DNA. TRBV21-1 is reported as a pseudogene. CDR3 length: 17 residues. The CDR3 DNA reads TGTGCCAGCAGCACTCAAGGACAGGACCACTCTGGAAACACCATATATTTT. Residues: CASSTQGQDHSGNTIYF.

The V and J genes are TRBV9 and TRBJ1-5, with D possibly matching TRBD1 (5 bases). Looked up from germline, CDR1 is SGDLS and CDR2 is YYNGEE. Trimming removed 0 bases from V and 4 bases from J, with 11 bases in between. The CDR3 covers 15 residues. The CDR3, as DNA: TGTGCCAGCAGCGTAGGACCGACAGAAAATCAGCCCCAGCATTTT. This encodes CASSVGPTENQPQHF.

The V call is TRBV5-1, the J call TRBJ1-2; 7 bases are a match to TRBD1. Unmatched junction bases numbered 2, after V lost 4 bases and J lost 2 bases. The CDR3 is 13 amino acids. CDR1 is SGHRS and CDR2 is YFSETQ in the germline V gene. The CDR3 loop reads CASSPGQNYGYTF. The CDR3 DNA follows: TGCGCCAGCAGCCCGGGACAGAACTATGGCTACACCTTC. Using reference TRBV5-1 and TRBJ1-2 for the parts outside the CDR3, the full variable domain is KAGVTQTPRYLIKTRGQQVTLSCSPISGHRSVSWYQQTPGQGLQFLFEYFSETQRNKGNFPGRFSGRQFSNSRSEMNVSTLELGDSALYLCASSPGQNYGYTFGSGTRLTVV.